This T cell receptor beta chain derives from a study of OX40 agonist ivuxolimab in advanced cancers. For the study in its entirety: The costimulatory receptor OX40 (CD134) was targeted by ivuxolimab, a fully human IgG2 agonistic monoclonal antibody. The point of sequencing TCRbeta in the periphery was to test whether ivuxolimab changed TCR sequence diversity and drove clonal T-cell expansion. Of the approximately 50 dose-escalation patients, hepatocellular carcinoma was present in roughly 19, melanoma in roughly 15, renal cell carcinoma in 9 and head and neck cancer in 9. Intravenous ivuxolimab was administered to patients every 2 weeks at six dose levels: 0.01, 0.1, 0.3, 1.5, 3 and 10 mg/kg. In the dose-escalation cohort, 65% to 85% of patients were male, and the mean age was roughly 56 years with a range of roughly 20 to 85. Prior anti-PD-1, anti-PD-L1 or anti-CTLA-4 therapy was permitted, and checkpoint inhibitors had been received by about 37% of dose-escalation patients. Partial responses occurred in three dose-escalation patients: two with cutaneous melanoma and one with hepatocellular carcinoma. The paper covers the monotherapy dose-escalation part of the phase I ivuxolimab trial, which included N of about 50 patients.

On this clone itself: Its antigen target is currently unknown. One base away there is no much larger clone; base qualities are not given.

Genomic DNA was isolated from the sorted cells so that the TCRbeta CDR3 region could be sequenced. TCRbeta CDR3 regions were sequenced using the immunoSEQ Assay. This is the immuneACCESS table as TCRdb keeps it, with only in-frame sequences that have V and J called. A part of the clones is gone; compared with another copy, unresolved V genes explain less than half, and the rest is unexplained. This sample lists about 80,000 clones; around 87% were detected once. The biggest ten clones account for about 0.25% of the sample. General findings and caveats noted by the study authors: Antigen specificity was not determined for the clonally expanded peripheral T cells. Low levels of normalized T-cell clonal expansion were also seen in some patients who did not respond. Partial responders in the 0.1-3.0 mg/kg groups had among the lowest normalized peripheral clonal expansion, especially among CD8+ T cells. At doses of 0.1 to 3.0 mg/kg, clonal expansion of both CD4+ and CD8+ T cells in blood was seen between baseline and week 6. After ivuxolimab, more expanded clones were found on average in CD8+ T cells than in CD4+ T cells.

Patients with a history of autoimmune disease or receiving systemic immunosuppression were excluded from the trial. Peripheral blood for TCR sequencing was drawn from every dose cohort at baseline, at cycle 4 day 1 and at cycle 7 day 1. Samples came from an open-label, multicenter, first-in-human phase I dose-escalation trial of ivuxolimab. Adults with locally advanced or metastatic melanoma, renal cell carcinoma, hepatocellular carcinoma or head and neck squamous cell carcinoma were enrolled in the trial. Before TCR sequencing, CD4+ and CD8+ T cells were separately sorted from peripheral blood. V is shortened by 2 bases, J by 2 bases, and the region joining them spans 15 bases. The CDR1 and CDR2 encoded by the germline V gene are KGHSH and LQKENI. Including the terminal cysteine and phenylalanine, the CDR3 comprises 16 residues. Only the CDR3 part of the read is kept: 48 bases, read in frame from the first base.

The origin of this receptor is an adult with an advanced solid tumor such as melanoma, head and neck, liver or kidney cancer. Sequenced material: CD4+ or CD8+ T cells sorted from blood, taken in a trial of the OX40 agonist ivuxolimab. In this chain, TRBV18 is recombined with TRBJ2-5; TRBD2 is a weak D gene call, 6 bases matching. The nucleotides read TGTGCCAGCTCACCAGGGTATGGGACTTTACAAGAGACCCAGTACTTC. This is translated as CASSPGYGTLQETQYF.